The T cell receptor (beta chain) described here comes from a study of blood T cells in healthy people across ages (dated by TCRdb to between 2014 and 2016). With regard to the full study: Template switching captured roughly one uniquely barcoded TCR beta cDNA molecule per two T cells in model experiments. Donors of different ages were randomly distributed across sequencing lanes to avoid experimental bias. Using deep sequencing normalized with unique cDNA molecular identifiers, the study measured how TCR beta repertoire diversity changes with age. Donors were grouped into four age groups: young (average roughly 17 years), middle-aged (about 40), aged (about 60) and long-lived (approximately 81). The study analyzed two additional independent replicas of 1 million unique cDNA reads from the same blood draw for two donors, one aged 18 to 29 and one aged 80 or older. Paper-wide results and their limitations: There was a strong correlation between observed TCR beta diversity and the percentage of naive T cells measured by flow cytometry. Compared with the aged group, the long-lived group had more naive CD4+ T cells, fewer expanded clones and increased TCR diversity, a pattern suggesting age selection. As age increased, observed TCR beta diversity per million T cells dropped in a roughly linear way, and a significant reduction was already evident by age 40. Because profiling used bulk unsorted PBMCs, naive and antigen-experienced compartments could not be compared conclusively. Estimates of total diversity from one million sequenced T cells were regarded as lower bounds and underestimates. Donor CMV infection status was unknown, potentially confounding age-related changes in expanded clonotypes.

Systemically healthy Caucasian individuals from Russia, around 38 in total and aged roughly 6 to 100 years, were included as donors. Around 9.7 milliliters of peripheral blood were collected from each donor into EDTA-treated Vacutainer tubes. Ficoll-Paque density-gradient centrifugation was used to isolate PBMCs, with at least 6.5 million per sample. Total RNA was extracted from PBMCs with Trizol reagent, with at least 6 micrograms obtained per sample. For every donor, flow cytometry on a PBMC aliquot measured the percentage of naive CD45RAhigh/CD27high T cells. Libraries were built with 5' RACE. The run used an Illumina HiSeq 2500. The second PCR ran for roughly 7 to 12 cycles and used a J-beta primer mix along with a sample-barcoded 5' primer. A template-switch 5' adaptor carrying 12 random nucleotides introduced a unique molecular identifier onto each TCR beta cDNA molecule. Each sample yielded at least 3 million CDR3-containing paired-end reads. The Mint cDNA synthesis kit, primed by a TRBC-specific oligonucleotide, was used to synthesize first-strand cDNA from all RNA. Following uracil-DNA glycosylase treatment, a first 18-cycle PCR with universal primers M1SS and BC2_uni_R was performed on all cDNA. Per the source publication's procedure: For normalization, 1 million high-quality reads were randomly selected from each sample, with every read carrying a distinct molecular identifier. Reads sharing molecular identifiers were discarded rather than binned into consensus sequences. MiTCR, with a Q25 quality threshold and the strictest error-elimination algorithm, was used for CDR3 identification, clonotype clustering and error correction. A nonparametric unseen species model with Euler transformation was used to estimate lower-bound total TCR beta diversity. TCRdb's own reprocessing of the public reads used fastp at Q25 and MiXCR and kept productive beta chains. Each CDR3 protein gets just one entry, which takes the most common genes and DNA from the rows behind it. TCRdb's processing, not the study's, gives the V and J calls here. Across this sample there are 600,000 to 800,000 distinct CDR3 sequences, with about 21% seen only once. The ten largest clones add up to approximately 3.6% of the sample.

This clonotype appeared a few times. Its antigen is not yet known. No base-level quality is on record; no much larger clone is a single base apart. Sequenced input: blood. This sequence originates from a man in his 70s in good health.

The CDR3 protein is CSAQQGNGEKLFF. The nucleotide sequence reads TGCAGTGCCCAACAGGGGAACGGTGAAAAACTGTTTTTT. This chain is built from TRBV20-1 and TRBJ1-4, with TRBD1 identical over 7 junction bases. For CDR1 and CDR2, the germline V gene (reference sequence) lists DFQATT and SNEGSKA. The CDR3 covers 13 residues, taking in both the cysteine and the phenylalanine. Left in the record is the CDR3 DNA by itself, 39 bases read in frame from the first base. V is trimmed back by 6 bases and J by 7 bases, and the junction contains 8 bases that no gene match accounts for.